This record looks at one TCR beta chain sequence and its context. The antigen is unknown. With V trimmed by 7 bases and J by 2 bases, 9 bases remained unmatched. Germline CDR1 SGHRS, CDR2 YFSETQ. CDR3 length equals 15 residues. Unique-molecular-identifier-tagged TCR beta cDNA libraries were used. MiXCR, run by TCRdb on the PCR reads, gives a single entry per CDR3 protein. The repertoire holds about 800,000 distinct CDR3 sequences, with 25% to 30% as singletons. This sample is drawn from a study of post-analysis software for immune sequencing data. General observations from the study: In patients, TRBV5-6, TRBV5-1 and TRBV20-1 belonged to roughly 5 TRBV segments found more frequently than in controls.

The sequence derives from a girl aged 10 to 17 with multiple sclerosis. The chain carries TRBV5-1 and TRBJ2-1; the match to TRBD2 covers 7 bases. Sequencing was carried out using blood. The CDR3 DNA reads as TGCGCCAGCTTGAGGGAGGGTCCACCCTACAATGAGCAGTTCTTC. Protein sequence: CASLREGPPYNEQFF. The complete variable domain, with remaining parts taken from reference TRBV5-1 and TRBJ2-1, reads KAGVTQTPRYLIKTRGQQVTLSCSPISGHRSVSWYQQTPGQGLQFLFEYFSETQRNKGNFPGRFSGRQFSNSRSEMNVSTLELGDSALYLCASLREGPPYNEQFFGPGTRLTVL.